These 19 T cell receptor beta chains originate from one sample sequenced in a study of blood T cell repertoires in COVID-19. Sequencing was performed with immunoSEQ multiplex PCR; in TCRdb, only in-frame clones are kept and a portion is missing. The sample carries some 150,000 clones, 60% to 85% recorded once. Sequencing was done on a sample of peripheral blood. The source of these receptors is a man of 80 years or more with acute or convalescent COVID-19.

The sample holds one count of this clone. The CDR3 nucleotides are TGTGCCAGCAGTCCCCCCGGGGTAGGGAACTATGGCTACACCTTC. Encoded protein: CASSPPGVGNYGYTF. V is TRBV28 and J is TRBJ1-2; unclear D gene. V was cut by 5 bases and J by 2 bases, with 15 bases left in between. The CDR3 covers 15 residues. The germline V gene encodes CDR1 MDHEN and CDR2 SYDVKM.

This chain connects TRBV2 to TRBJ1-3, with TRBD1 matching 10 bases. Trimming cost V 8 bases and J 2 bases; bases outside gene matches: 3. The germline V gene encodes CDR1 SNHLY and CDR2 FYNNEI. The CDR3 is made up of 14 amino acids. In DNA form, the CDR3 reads TGTGCCAGCGGGGACAGGGGTGCTGGAAACACCATATATTTT. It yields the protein CASGDRGAGNTIYF.

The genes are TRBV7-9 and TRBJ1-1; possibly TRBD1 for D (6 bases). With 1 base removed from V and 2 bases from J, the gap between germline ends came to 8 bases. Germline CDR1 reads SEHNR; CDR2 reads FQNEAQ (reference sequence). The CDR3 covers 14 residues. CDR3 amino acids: CASSLVQGNTEAFF. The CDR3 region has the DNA TGTGCCAGCAGCTTAGTACAGGGTAACACTGAAGCTTTCTTT.

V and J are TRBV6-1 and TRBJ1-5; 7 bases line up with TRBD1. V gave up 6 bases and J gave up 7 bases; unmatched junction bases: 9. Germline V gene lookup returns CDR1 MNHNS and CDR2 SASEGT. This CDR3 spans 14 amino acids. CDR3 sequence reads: CASRRTGSGQPQHF. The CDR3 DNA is TGTGCCAGCAGACGGACAGGCTCTGGACAGCCCCAGCATTTT.

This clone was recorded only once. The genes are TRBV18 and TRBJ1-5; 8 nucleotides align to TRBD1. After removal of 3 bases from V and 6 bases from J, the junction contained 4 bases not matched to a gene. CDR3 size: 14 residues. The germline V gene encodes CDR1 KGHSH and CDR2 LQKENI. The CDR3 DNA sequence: TGTGCCAGCTCACCCGACAGGGGAAGTCAGCCCCAGCATTTT. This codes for CASSPDRGSQPQHF.

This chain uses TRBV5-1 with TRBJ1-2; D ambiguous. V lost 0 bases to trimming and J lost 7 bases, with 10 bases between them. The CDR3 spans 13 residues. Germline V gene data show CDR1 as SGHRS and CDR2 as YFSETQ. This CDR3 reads CASSLEQVLGYTF. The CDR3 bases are TGCGCCAGCAGCTTGGAGCAGGTGCTTGGCTACACCTTC.

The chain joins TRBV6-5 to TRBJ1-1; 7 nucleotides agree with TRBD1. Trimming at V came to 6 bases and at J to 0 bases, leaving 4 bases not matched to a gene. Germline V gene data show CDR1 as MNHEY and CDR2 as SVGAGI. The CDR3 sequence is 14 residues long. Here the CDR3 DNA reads TGTGCCAGCAGGTCGGGACAGCTGAACACTGAAGCTTTCTTT. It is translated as CASRSGQLNTEAFF.

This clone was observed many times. The CDR3 bases are TGCAGCGTTGGCGACTATTACAATGAGCAGTTCTTC. It translates to CSVGDYYNEQFF. The gene calls are TRBV29-1 and TRBJ2-1, with D perhaps TRBD2 (5 bases). Germline CDR1 SQVTM, CDR2 ANQGSEA. The CDR3 totals 12 residues. V lost 4 bases and J 4 bases, leaving 8 bases between the germline ends.

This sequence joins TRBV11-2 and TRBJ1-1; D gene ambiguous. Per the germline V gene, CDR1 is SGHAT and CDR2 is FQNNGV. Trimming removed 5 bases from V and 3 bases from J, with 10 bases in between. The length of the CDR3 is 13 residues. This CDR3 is CASSLLSYTEAFF. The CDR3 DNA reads TGTGCCAGCAGCCTACTCTCCTACACTGAAGCTTTCTTT.

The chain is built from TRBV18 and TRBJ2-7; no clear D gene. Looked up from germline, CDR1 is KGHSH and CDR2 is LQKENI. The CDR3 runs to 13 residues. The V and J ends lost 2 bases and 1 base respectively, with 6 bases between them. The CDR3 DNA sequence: TGTGCCAGCTCACCAACTATTTCCTACGAGCAGTACTTC. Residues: CASSPTISYEQYF.

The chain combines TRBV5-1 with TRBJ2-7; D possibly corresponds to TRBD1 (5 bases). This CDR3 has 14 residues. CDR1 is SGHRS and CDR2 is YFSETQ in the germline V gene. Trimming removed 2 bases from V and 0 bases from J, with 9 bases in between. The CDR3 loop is CASSFQGSSYEQYF. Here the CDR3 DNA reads TGCGCCAGCAGCTTCCAGGGCTCCTCCTACGAGCAGTACTTC.

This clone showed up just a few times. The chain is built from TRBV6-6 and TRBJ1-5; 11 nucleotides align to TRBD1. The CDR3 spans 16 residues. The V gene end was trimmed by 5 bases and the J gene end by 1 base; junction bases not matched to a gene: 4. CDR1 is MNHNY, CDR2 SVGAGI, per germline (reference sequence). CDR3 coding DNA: TGTGCCAGCAGTGGACAGGGGGCTTCGAGCAATCAGCCCCAGCATTTT. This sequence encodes CASSGQGASSNQPQHF.

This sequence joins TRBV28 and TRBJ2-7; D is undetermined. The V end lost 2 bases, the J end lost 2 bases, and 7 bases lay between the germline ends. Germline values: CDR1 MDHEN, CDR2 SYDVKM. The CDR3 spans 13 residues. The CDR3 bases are TGTGCCAGCAGTTTAGTACACCCCTACGAGCAGTACTTC. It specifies CASSLVHPYEQYF. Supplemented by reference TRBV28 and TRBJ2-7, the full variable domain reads DVKVTQSSRYLVKRTGEKVFLECVQDMDHENMFWYRQDPGLGLRLIYFSYDVKMKEKGDIPEGYSVSREKKERFSLILESASTNQTSMYLCASSLVHPYEQYFGPGTRLTVT.

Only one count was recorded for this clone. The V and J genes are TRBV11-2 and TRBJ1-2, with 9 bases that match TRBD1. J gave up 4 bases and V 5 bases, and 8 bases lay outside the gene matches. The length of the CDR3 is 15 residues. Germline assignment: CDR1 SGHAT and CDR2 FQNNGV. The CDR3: CASSAGTGFIYGYTF. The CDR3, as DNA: TGTGCCAGCAGCGCTGGGACAGGGTTCATCTATGGCTACACCTTC.

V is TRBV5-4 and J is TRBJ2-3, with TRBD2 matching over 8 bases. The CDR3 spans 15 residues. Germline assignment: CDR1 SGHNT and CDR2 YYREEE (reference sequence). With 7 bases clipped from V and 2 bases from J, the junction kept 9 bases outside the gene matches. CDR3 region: CASGLASGFTDTQYF. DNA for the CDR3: TGTGCCAGCGGTCTGGCTAGCGGGTTCACAGATACGCAGTATTTT.

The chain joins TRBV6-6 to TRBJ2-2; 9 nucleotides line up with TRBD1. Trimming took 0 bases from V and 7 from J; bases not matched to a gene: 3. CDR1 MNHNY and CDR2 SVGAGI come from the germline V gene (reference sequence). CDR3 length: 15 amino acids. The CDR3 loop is CASSYSGQGIGELFF. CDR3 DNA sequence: TGTGCCAGCAGTTACTCCGGACAGGGGATCGGGGAGCTGTTTTTT.

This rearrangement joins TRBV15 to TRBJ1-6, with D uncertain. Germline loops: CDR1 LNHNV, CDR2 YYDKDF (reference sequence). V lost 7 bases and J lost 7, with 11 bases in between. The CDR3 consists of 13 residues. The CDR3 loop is CATKRVGNSPLHF. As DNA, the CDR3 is TGTGCCACCAAGAGGGTAGGGAATTCACCCCTCCACTTT.

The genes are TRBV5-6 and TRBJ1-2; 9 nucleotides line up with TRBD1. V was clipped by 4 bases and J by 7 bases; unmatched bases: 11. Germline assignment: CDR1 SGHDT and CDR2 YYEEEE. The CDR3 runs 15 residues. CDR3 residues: CASSVPGQGAFGYTF. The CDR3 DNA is TGTGCCAGCAGCGTACCGGGACAGGGAGCCTTTGGCTACACCTTC.

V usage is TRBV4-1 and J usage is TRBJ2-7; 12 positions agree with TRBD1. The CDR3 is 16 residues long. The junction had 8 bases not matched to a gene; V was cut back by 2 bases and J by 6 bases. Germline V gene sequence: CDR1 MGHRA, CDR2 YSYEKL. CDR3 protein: CASSQRTGTGGCEQYV. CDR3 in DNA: TGCGCCAGCAGCCAACGGACCGGGACAGGGGGCTGCGAGCAGTACGTC.